The TCR beta chain described here comes from a study of PD-1 blockade in classical Hodgkin lymphoma. Brentuximab vedotin exposure varied among the patients, all of whom had relapsed after autologous stem cell transplantation. TCRdb's table, derived via immunoSEQ multiplex PCR, lists solely in-frame clones and lacks some. Counted here are some 96,000 clones, approximately 92% occurring once; the ten biggest clones make up 2.5% to 3.5%. Germline V CDR1 and CDR2: MGHRA, YSYEKL. This CDR3 spans 14 amino acids. V lost 6 bases to trimming and J lost 1 base, with 10 bases between them. The chain employs TRBV4-1 and TRBJ1-3; no reliable D call. The sequence came from a human donor with classical Hodgkin lymphoma. The sequencing used peripheral blood mononuclear cells (PBMCs), collected at baseline. CDR3 DNA: TGCGCCAGCAGAAGTCCCGCATCTGGAAACACCATATATTTT. Translating it yields CASRSPASGNTIYF.